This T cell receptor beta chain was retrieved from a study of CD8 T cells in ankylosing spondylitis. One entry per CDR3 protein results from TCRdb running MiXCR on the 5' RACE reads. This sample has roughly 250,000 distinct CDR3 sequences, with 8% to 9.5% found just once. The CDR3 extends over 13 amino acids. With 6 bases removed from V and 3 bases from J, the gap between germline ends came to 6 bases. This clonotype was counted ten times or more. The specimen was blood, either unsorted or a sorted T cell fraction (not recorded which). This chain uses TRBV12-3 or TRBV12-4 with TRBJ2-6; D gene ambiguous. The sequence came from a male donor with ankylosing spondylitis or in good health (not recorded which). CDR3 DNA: TGTGCCAGCAGGAGAGATGGGGCCAACGTCCTGACTTTC. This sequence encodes CASRRDGANVLTF.